This entry is about one T cell receptor (beta chain). Its matching antigen is unknown. The CDR3 spans 13 residues. V gave up 2 bases and J gave up 4 bases, with 6 bases separating them. Germline lookup yields CDR1 SGHAT and CDR2 FQNNGV. Assay used: immunoSEQ multiplex PCR; TCRdb lists only in-frame clones, some missing. The table includes about 140,000 clones, about nine tenths detected once. Second-dose groups at about 4 or about 12 weeks were pooled. The record originates from a study of T cell responses to AZD1222 COVID-19 vaccine. Study-level points and caveats: Baseline serostatus was positive in only a handful of AZD1222 recipients.

The chain uses TRBV11-2 and TRBJ1-3; D remains ambiguous. The sequence was collected from an adult who received the AZD1222 COVID-19 vaccine. Sample: peripheral blood, taken 28 days after the second AZD1222 dose. In DNA form, the CDR3 reads TGTGCCAGCAGCTTACAGTACGGAAACACCATATATTTT. Translated: CASSLQYGNTIYF.